These 11 T cell receptor beta chains were all obtained from the same sample, sequenced in a study of blood T cell repertoires in COVID-19. Profiling relied on immunoSEQ multiplex PCR, and the TCRdb table lists in-frame clones only, not all of them. The sample holds around 69,000 clones, around four fifths seen once. Sequenced material: peripheral blood. The receptors were sampled from a woman in her sixties with acute or convalescent COVID-19.

The rearrangement uses TRBV5-1 and TRBJ2-2; TRBD2 agrees at 9 bases. In germline, CDR1 is SGHRS, CDR2 YFSETQ. J was trimmed by 5 bases and V by 3 bases; bases with no gene match: 8. CDR3 length: 16 residues. The CDR3 DNA sequence: TGCGCCAGCAGCTCGGAAGCGGGAGGTAGGACCGGGGAGCTGTTTTTT. It encodes CASSSEAGGRTGELFF. The entire variable domain, with the rest obtained from reference TRBV5-1 and TRBJ2-2, is as follows: KAGVTQTPRYLIKTRGQQVTLSCSPISGHRSVSWYQQTPGQGLQFLFEYFSETQRNKGNFPGRFSGRQFSNSRSEMNVSTLELGDSALYLCASSSEAGGRTGELFFGEGSRLTVL.

The rearrangement links TRBV3-1 (or the pseudogene TRBV3-2) to TRBJ2-1; 8 positions match TRBD1. V lost 1 base to trimming and J lost 10 bases; unmatched junction nucleotides: 3. The CDR3 loop spans 13 amino acids. Germline lookup yields CDR1 LGHDT and CDR2 YNNKEL (reference sequence). The CDR3, as DNA: TGTGCCAGCAGCCAAGCAGGGGGCAGGGAGCAGTTCTTC. This gives the protein CASSQAGGREQFF.

This clone occurred a few times. This rearrangement joins TRBV11-2 to TRBJ1-1; TRBD1 aligns across 7 bases. The CDR3 length is 17 residues. V shed 7 bases and J 0 bases; nucleotides not matched to a gene: 14. The germline gives CDR1 SGHAT, CDR2 FQNNGV. DNA of the CDR3: TGTGCCAGCACTAATACAGGGGCCGGAACCATGAACACTGAAGCTTTCTTT. This translates into CASTNTGAGTMNTEAFF.

The chain joins TRBV5-1 to TRBJ1-2; 8 nucleotides match TRBD1. This CDR3 spans 14 amino acids. V lost 3 bases and J lost 4; bases outside the gene matches: 5. CDR1 is SGHRS, CDR2 YFSETQ, per germline. The CDR3 region is CASSSDRGAYGYTF. Here the CDR3 DNA reads TGCGCCAGCAGCTCTGACAGGGGCGCCTATGGCTACACCTTC.

The V gene is TRBV14, the J gene TRBJ1-2; no clear D gene. Germline values: CDR1 SGHDN, CDR2 FVKESK. This CDR3 is 13 amino acids long. Trimming removed 4 bases at V and 4 bases at J, with 10 bases between. Here the CDR3 DNA reads TGTGCCAGCAGCCGGGCATTAACCTATGGCTACACCTTC. Its translation: CASSRALTYGYTF.

The chain is built from TRBV30 and TRBJ1-5, with D possibly being TRBD1 (6 bases). This CDR3 is 13 amino acids long. V lost 5 bases and J 7 bases, leaving 15 bases between the germline ends. The germline gives CDR1 GTSNPN, CDR2 SVGIG (reference sequence). The CDR3 DNA reads as TGTGCCTGGCGGCAGGGGTCCGGCCAGCCCCAGCATTTT. Translation: CAWRQGSGQPQHF. The full variable domain, rest sourced from reference TRBV30 and TRBJ1-5, is SQTIHQWPATLVQPVGSPLSLECTVEGTSNPNLYWYRQAAGRGLQLLFYSVGIGQISSEVPQNLSASRPQDRQFILSSKKLLLSDSGFYLCAWRQGSGQPQHFGDGTRLSIL.

The V call is TRBV29-1, the J call TRBJ2-7, with 10 nucleotides matching TRBD1. V lost 7 bases, J lost 6 bases, and 9 bases stayed unmatched. The CDR3 loop spans 13 amino acids. Germline V lookup: CDR1 SQVTM, CDR2 ANQGSEA. The CDR3 region has the DNA TGCAGCGCTACCTCCGGGACAGGGGTCGAGCAGTACTTC. Translation: CSATSGTGVEQYF.

The CDR3 spells CASSHQLARSYNEQFF. The CDR3 region has the DNA TGCGCCAGCAGCCACCAACTAGCGAGGTCCTACAATGAGCAGTTCTTC. The chain joins TRBV4-1 to TRBJ2-1, with 7 nucleotides matching TRBD2. The V gene's germline CDR1 is MGHRA and CDR2 YSYEKL. This CDR3 spans 16 amino acids. The J segment lost 1 base and the V segment lost 3 bases, leaving 6 bases of the junction unmatched.

The V gene is TRBV7-2, the J gene TRBJ2-4, with D maybe TRBD2 (6 bases). Germline V gene sequence: CDR1 SGHTA, CDR2 FQGNSA. The V and J ends lost 5 bases and 12 bases respectively, with 14 bases between them. This CDR3 region has 12 residues. In nucleotides, the CDR3 is TGTGCCAGCAGCCCGTACGGGAGAGGTCAGTACTTC. This translates into CASSPYGRGQYF.

This chain joins TRBV30 and TRBJ1-2; D unclear. Germline CDR1 is GTSNPN and CDR2 is SVGIG (reference sequence). This CDR3 contains 13 residues. Between the trimmed V and J ends, which lost 3 bases and 3 bases, there was a span of 11 bases. CDR3 nucleotide sequence: TGTGCCTGGAGAATGGTGGCAGACTATGGCTACACCTTC. Translated, it gives CAWRMVADYGYTF.

The gene calls are TRBV5-1 and TRBJ1-3, with TRBD1 matching 11 bases. Per the germline V gene, CDR1 is SGHRS and CDR2 is YFSETQ. The junction had 4 bases not matched to a gene; V was cut back by 2 bases and J by 0 bases. The CDR3 length is 17 residues. DNA of the CDR3: TGCGCCAGCAGCTTCGGACAGGGGGCCCTCTCTGGAAACACCATATATTTT. It translates to CASSFGQGALSGNTIYF.